This TCR beta chain was identified during a study of blood T cells in healthy people across ages. Points from the study as a whole: It was the long-lived donors that had more naive CD4+ cells and higher diversity than aged donors.

The CDR3 contains 13 residues. Germline-derived CDR1 and CDR2 are DFQATT and SNEGSKA (reference sequence). The V segment lost 5 bases and the J segment 4 bases; nucleotides outside the gene matches: 5. It was with a sample-barcoded 5' primer and a J-beta primer mix that a second PCR of about 6 to 12 cycles was run. MiXCR, applied by TCRdb to the 5' RACE reads, yields one record per CDR3 protein. The sample includes around 500,000 distinct CDR3 sequences, about 27% seen only once; the top ten take over 3.5%. Of note for this clonotype: What it binds is unknown.

These records were also assigned to another study, of T cells of mothers and their children. Per that paper: All donors were healthy and Caucasian; they were a few mothers and their six children. Normalized overlap was always slightly, never significantly, higher in related than unrelated mother-child pairs.

This clonotype originated in a boy between 2 and 10 years old in good health. The rearrangement uses TRBV20-1 and TRBJ2-1; TRBD1 agrees at 7 bases. Sequenced: blood. In DNA form, the CDR3 reads TGCAGTGCTCACAGGGGTGTTTACAATGAGCAGTTCTTC. It encodes CSAHRGVYNEQFF.